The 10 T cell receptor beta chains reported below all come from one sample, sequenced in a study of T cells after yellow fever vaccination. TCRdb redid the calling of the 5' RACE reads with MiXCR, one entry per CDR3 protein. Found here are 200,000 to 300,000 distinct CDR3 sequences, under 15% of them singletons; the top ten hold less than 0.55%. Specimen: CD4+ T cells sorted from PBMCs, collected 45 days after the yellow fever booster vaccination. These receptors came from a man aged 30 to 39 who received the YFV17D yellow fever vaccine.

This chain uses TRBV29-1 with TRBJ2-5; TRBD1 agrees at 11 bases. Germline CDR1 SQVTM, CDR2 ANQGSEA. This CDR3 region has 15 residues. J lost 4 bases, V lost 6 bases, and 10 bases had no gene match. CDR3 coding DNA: TGCAGCGTGGGGGTTGGGACAGGGGGGGCAGAGACCCAGTACTTC. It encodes CSVGVGTGGAETQYF.

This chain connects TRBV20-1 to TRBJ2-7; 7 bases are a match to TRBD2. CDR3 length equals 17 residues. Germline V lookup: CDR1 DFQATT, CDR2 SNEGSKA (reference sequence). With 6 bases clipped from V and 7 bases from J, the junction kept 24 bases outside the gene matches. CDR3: CSAQNPRAAGMLSEQYF. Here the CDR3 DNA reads TGCAGTGCCCAAAATCCCCGGGCAGCGGGGATGCTTAGTGAGCAGTACTTC.

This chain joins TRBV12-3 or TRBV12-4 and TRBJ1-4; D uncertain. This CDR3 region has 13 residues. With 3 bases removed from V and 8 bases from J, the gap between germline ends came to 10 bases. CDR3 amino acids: CASSFWQAEKLFF. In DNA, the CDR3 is TGTGCCAGCAGTTTTTGGCAGGCCGAAAAACTGTTTTTT.

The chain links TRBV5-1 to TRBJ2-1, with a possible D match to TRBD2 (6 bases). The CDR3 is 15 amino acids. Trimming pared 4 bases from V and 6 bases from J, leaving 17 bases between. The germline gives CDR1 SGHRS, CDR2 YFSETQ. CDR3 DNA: TGCGCCAGCAGCCCGAGTCTAACCGGGGGCAATGAGCAGTTCTTC. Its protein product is CASSPSLTGGNEQFF.

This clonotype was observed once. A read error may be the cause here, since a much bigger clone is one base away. CDR3 protein: CSLGQDSYEQYF. The CDR3 coding sequence is TGCAGCCTTGGCCAGGACTCCTACGAGCAGTACTTC. The rearrangement links TRBV29-1 to TRBJ2-7, with no clear D. CDR3 length equals 12 residues. The V gene's germline CDR1 is SQVTM and CDR2 ANQGSEA. With 8 bases removed from V and 0 bases from J, the gap between germline ends came to 11 bases.

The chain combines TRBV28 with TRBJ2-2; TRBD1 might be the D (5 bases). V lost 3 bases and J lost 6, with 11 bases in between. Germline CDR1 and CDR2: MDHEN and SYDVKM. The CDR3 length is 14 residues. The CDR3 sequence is CASSFPREPGELFF. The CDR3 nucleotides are TGTGCCAGCAGTTTTCCCAGGGAACCCGGGGAGCTGTTTTTT.

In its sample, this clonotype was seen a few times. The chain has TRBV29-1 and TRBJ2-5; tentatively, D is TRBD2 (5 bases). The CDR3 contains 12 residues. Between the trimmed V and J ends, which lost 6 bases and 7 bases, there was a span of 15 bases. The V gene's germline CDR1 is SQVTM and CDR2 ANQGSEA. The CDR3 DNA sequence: TGCAGCGTACTAGTATCGCTGGGGACCCAGTACTTC. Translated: CSVLVSLGTQYF. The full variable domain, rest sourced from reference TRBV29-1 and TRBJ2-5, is SAVISQKPSRDICQRGTSLTIQCQVDSQVTMMFWYRQQPGQSLTLIATANQGSEATYESGFVIDKFPISRPNLTFSTLTVSNMSPEDSSIYLCSVLVSLGTQYFGPGTRLLVL.

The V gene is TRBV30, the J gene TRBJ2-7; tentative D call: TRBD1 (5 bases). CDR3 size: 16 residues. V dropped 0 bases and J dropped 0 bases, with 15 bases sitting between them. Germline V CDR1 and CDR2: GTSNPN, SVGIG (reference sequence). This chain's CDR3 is CAWSVWGHGASYEQYF. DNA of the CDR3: TGTGCCTGGAGTGTGTGGGGCCATGGGGCCTCCTACGAGCAGTACTTC.

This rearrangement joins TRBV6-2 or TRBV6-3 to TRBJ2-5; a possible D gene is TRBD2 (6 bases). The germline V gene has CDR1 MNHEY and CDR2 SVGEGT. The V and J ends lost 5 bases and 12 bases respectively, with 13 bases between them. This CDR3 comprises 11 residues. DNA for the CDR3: TGTGCCAGCAGTAACCGGGACTGGGAGTACTTC. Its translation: CASSNRDWEYF.

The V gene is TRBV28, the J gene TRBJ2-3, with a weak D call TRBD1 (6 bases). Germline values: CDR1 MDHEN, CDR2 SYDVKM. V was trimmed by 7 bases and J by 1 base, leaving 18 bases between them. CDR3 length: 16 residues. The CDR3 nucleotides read TGTGCCAGCAAAAGTCCGCCCTGGACAGGCACAGATACGCAGTATTTT. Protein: CASKSPPWTGTDTQYF.